This is a list of T cell receptor beta chains from one sample in a study of breast tumors, draining lymph nodes, adjacent tissues. TCRdb called the multiplex PCR reads again in MiXCR, with one record for every CDR3 protein. The sample includes more than 10,000 distinct CDR3 sequences, about 70% of them seen just once. What was sequenced was tumor-adjacent breast tissue. All receptors derive from a female donor with breast cancer. Some clones in this sample may be carry-over from other donors' samples. Each CDR3 is given with its conserved first and last residue. D genes are given only for firm matches. Not all rows give a size; the values are once, few, many and, for expanded clones, a class.

v_gene	j_gene	d_gene	abundance	CDR3nt	CDR3aa
TRBV20-1	TRBJ2-6	.	.	TGCAGTGCTAAGGGAAGGGGGTCGAAGTCTGGGGCCAACGTCCTGACTTTC	CSAKGRGSKSGANVLTF
TRBV9	TRBJ1-6	TRBD1	.	TGTGCCAGCAGCGTAGGGTCAGGGGGAAATTCACCCCTCCACTTT	CASSVGSGGNSPLHF
TRBV5-5	TRBJ1-5	.	.	TGTGCCAGCAGCTTGGAGGGAAATAGCAATCAGCCCCAGCATTTT	CASSLEGNSNQPQHF
TRBV20-1	TRBJ2-3	TRBD2	.	TGCAGTGCTAGGGAAGATACCGGGACTAGCGGAGCTAGCACAGATACCCAGTATTTT	CSAREDTGTSGASTDTQYF
TRBV2	TRBJ2-1	.	once	TGTGCCAGCATGACGGAGAATGAGCAGTTCTTC	CASMTENEQFF
TRBV7-2	TRBJ2-1	.	.	TGTGCCAGCAGCTTAACCCCCGGACTGTACAATGAGCAGTTCTTC	CASSLTPGLYNEQFF
TRBV12-3/TRBV12-4	TRBJ2-3	.	.	TGTGCCAGCAGTTCCCCTACCAGGGGAGCAGATACGCAGTATTTT	CASSSPTRGADTQYF
TRBV30	TRBJ2-7	.	many	TGTGCCTGGAGTCAGGACCCGGGGGAGCAGTACTTC	CAWSQDPGEQYF
TRBV10-3	TRBJ1-5	.	.	TGTGCCATCAAGGGCGGGGGCGATAGCAATCAGCCCCAGCATTTT	CAIKGGGDSNQPQHF
TRBV12-3/TRBV12-4	TRBJ2-2	TRBD2	few	TGTGCCAGCAGGAGGACTAGCGGGAACACCGGGGAGCTGTTTTTT	CASRRTSGNTGELFF
TRBV6-5	TRBJ1-4	.	many	TGTGCCAGCAAAAATGGGCCTCGTAATGAAAAACTGTTTTTT	CASKNGPRNEKLFF
TRBV29-1	TRBJ2-3	TRBD2	.	TGCAGCTCACTAGCGCTTGTTGCAGATACGCAGTATTTT	CSSLALVADTQYF
TRBV14	TRBJ2-7	.	few	TGTGCCAGCAGCCAAGATCGTTCCTACGAGCAGTACTTC	CASSQDRSYEQYF
TRBV20-1	TRBJ2-5	TRBD2	.	TGCAGTGCTAGAGGAGTAGGCGGACTAGCGGGACCCGGGGAGACCCAGTACTTC	CSARGVGGLAGPGETQYF
TRBV6-2/TRBV6-3	TRBJ2-3	.	.	TGTGCCAGCAGTTACGCAGATACGCAGTATTTT	CASSYADTQYF
TRBV7-6	TRBJ2-1	.	.	TGTGCCAGCAGCGCACGGACAGACTCCAATGAGCAGTTCTTC	CASSARTDSNEQFF
TRBV12-3/TRBV12-4	TRBJ2-3	.	medium-sized	TGTGCCAGCAGTTTACGACACGTTAGCACAGATACGCAGTATTTT	CASSLRHVSTDTQYF
TRBV20-1	TRBJ2-7	.	.	TGCAGCGCTAGACCAGCGGCCCCAAACTCCTACGAGCAGTACTTC	CSARPAAPNSYEQYF
TRBV27	TRBJ2-7	TRBD2	few	TGTGCCAGCAGTCATCGCGCAGCGGGAGTGTACGAGCAGTACTTC	CASSHRAAGVYEQYF
TRBV10-2	TRBJ2-1	.	.	TGCGCCAGCAGTGGGGGGCGGGAGAGACACAATGAGCAGTTCTTC	CASSGGRERHNEQFF
TRBV5-5	TRBJ1-2	.	.	TGTGCCAGCAGCAATCAGCAGGCGACCTATGGCTACACCTTC	CASSNQQATYGYTF
TRBV3-1	TRBJ2-5	TRBD2	many	TGTGCCAGCAGCCAGAAGCGGGAGGGAGAGACCCAGTACTTC	CASSQKREGETQYF
TRBV6-5	TRBJ1-1	TRBD1	.	TGTGCCAGCAGGGAACAGGGGGCGCGGGCTTTCTTT	CASREQGARAFF
TRBV6-5	TRBJ2-1	.	.	TGTGCCAGCAGGTCGACAGCATACAATGAGCAGTTCTTC	CASRSTAYNEQFF